This T cell receptor beta chain derives from a study of radiotherapy plus CTLA-4 blockade in lung cancer. Whole-study context: Disease control was achieved by over 25% of patients, and objective responses by 18%. General observations from the study: Early blood T cell clone dynamics reportedly forecast response best, with interferon-beta. Radiotherapy was combined with ipilimumab, and tumor-derived TCR clones then expanded in blood.

Comments on this clone: The antigen remains undetermined.

The data were produced by immunoSEQ multiplex PCR, yet TCRdb's version contains in-frame clones alone and is incomplete. This table holds 55,000 to 65,000 clones, 70% to 80% found once. Focal radiation and CTLA-4 blockade (ipilimumab) were tested in chemo-refractory metastatic non-small-cell lung cancer patients. V was clipped by 6 bases and J by 4 bases, with 16 bases between them. The CDR3 is made up of 15 amino acids. Germline loops: CDR1 MNHNS, CDR2 SASEGT. The input for sequencing was peripheral blood, taken from a patient treated with radiotherapy plus ipilimumab. This sequence originates from a human donor with non-small cell lung cancer who had a complete response to radiotherapy plus ipilimumab. The chain is built from TRBV6-1 and TRBJ1-5, with D maybe TRBD1 (5 bases). CDR3 nucleotides: TGTGCCAGCAGAGGTCGGCAGGGCTTAAATCAGCCCCAGCATTTT. This codes for CASRGRQGLNQPQHF.